The rows below give T cell receptor beta chains drawn from one sample of a study of Ad26.COV2.S vaccination and SARS-CoV-2 variants. Some clones are missing from TCRdb's copy, which holds only in-frame ones; the method was immunoSEQ multiplex PCR. The table has almost 400,000 clones, about 88% seen once. The input for sequencing was peripheral blood, taken in a trial of Ad26.COV2.S vaccine versus placebo. The receptor source for this set is a person aged 18-60 years who received the Ad26.COV2.S COVID-19 vaccine or a placebo. Both conserved end residues are part of each CDR3. The D gene is left open where the match is weak. Clone size is given for some rows only: seen once, a few or many times, or a class if the clone is expanded.

abundance: few
v_gene: TRBV15
j_gene: TRBJ2-7
d_gene: NA
CDR3aa: CATSLDGYEQYF
CDR3nt: TGTGCCACCAGCCTCGACGGGTACGAGCAGTACTTC

abundance: NA
v_gene: TRBV7-3
j_gene: TRBJ2-2
d_gene: TRBD2
CDR3aa: CASSPGGGRRPGELFF
CDR3nt: TGTGCCAGCAGCCCCGGGGGGGGTCGACGCCCCGGGGAGCTGTTTTTT

abundance: few
v_gene: TRBV11-3
j_gene: TRBJ2-3
d_gene: TRBD2
CDR3aa: CASSSAGEGGTQYF
CDR3nt: TGTGCCAGCAGCTCAGCGGGAGAGGGGGGGACGCAGTATTTT

abundance: NA
v_gene: TRBV19
j_gene: TRBJ2-2
d_gene: NA
CDR3aa: CASTLRQNTGELFF
CDR3nt: TGTGCCAGTACCCTCAGACAGAACACCGGGGAGCTGTTTTTT

abundance: NA
v_gene: TRBV28
j_gene: TRBJ1-2
d_gene: NA
CDR3aa: CASTTPGIGYTF
CDR3nt: TGTGCCAGCACCACCCCAGGGATCGGCTACACCTTC

abundance: NA
v_gene: TRBV28
j_gene: TRBJ1-2
d_gene: NA
CDR3aa: CASSPTGYGYTF
CDR3nt: TGTGCCAGCAGTCCCACAGGGTATGGCTACACCTTC

abundance: NA
v_gene: TRBV25-1
j_gene: TRBJ1-6
d_gene: TRBD1
CDR3aa: CASSGQGDRSPLHF
CDR3nt: TGTGCCAGCAGTGGACAGGGGGATCGTTCACCCCTCCACTTT

abundance: NA
v_gene: TRBV24-1
j_gene: TRBJ1-1
d_gene: TRBD1
CDR3aa: CATSGRDRVGNTEAFF
CDR3nt: TGTGCCACCAGTGGGAGGGACAGAGTGGGGAACACTGAAGCTTTCTTT

abundance: NA
v_gene: TRBV11-3
j_gene: TRBJ1-1
d_gene: NA
CDR3aa: CASSLGGRGEGNTEAFF
CDR3nt: TGTGCCAGCAGCTTAGGAGGCAGGGGAGAGGGTAACACTGAAGCTTTCTTT

abundance: NA
v_gene: TRBV7-3
j_gene: TRBJ2-1
d_gene: NA
CDR3aa: CASSLSGGEQFF
CDR3nt: TGTGCCAGCAGCTTGTCCGGGGGAGAGCAGTTCTTC

abundance: NA
v_gene: TRBV4-3
j_gene: TRBJ1-2
d_gene: NA
CDR3aa: CASSQDITSNYGYTF
CDR3nt: TGCGCCAGCAGCCAAGATATCACATCTAACTATGGCTACACCTTC

abundance: NA
v_gene: TRBV6-1
j_gene: TRBJ2-2
d_gene: NA
CDR3aa: CASSEGLIYGELFF
CDR3nt: TGTGCCAGCAGTGAAGGGTTAATCTACGGGGAGCTGTTTTTT

abundance: NA
v_gene: TRBV4-1
j_gene: TRBJ2-3
d_gene: TRBD2
CDR3aa: CASSRAGLAGGEDTQYF
CDR3nt: TGCGCCAGCAGCCGAGCAGGACTAGCGGGAGGTGAAGATACGCAGTATTTT

abundance: NA
v_gene: TRBV5-5
j_gene: TRBJ2-3
d_gene: NA
CDR3aa: CASSFSLGLSSTDTQYF
CDR3nt: TGTGCCAGCAGCTTCTCTTTGGGTCTCTCTAGCACAGATACGCAGTATTTT

abundance: NA
v_gene: TRBV30
j_gene: TRBJ1-2
d_gene: TRBD1
CDR3aa: CAWSPDPGQLVTF
CDR3nt: TGTGCCTGGAGTCCTGACCCGGGACAGCTAGTCACCTTC